This T cell receptor beta chain was documented in a study of control samples from healthy donors and cancer patients. This CDR3 comprises 15 residues. From germline, CDR1 is MNHEY and CDR2 SMNVEV (reference sequence). With 5 bases clipped from V and 2 bases from J, the junction kept 9 bases outside the gene matches. Sequencing used immunoSEQ multiplex PCR; TCRdb keeps in-frame clones, though not all of them. The table records under 150,000 clones, nearly 90% of them present only once. The sequencing input was PBMCs. The sequence came from a man in his fifties with head and neck cancer. V usage is TRBV27 and J usage is TRBJ2-7, with 7 bases fitting TRBD1. This chain's CDR3 is CASSRGGGQPYEQYF. As DNA, the CDR3 is TGTGCCAGCAGTCGGGGTGGGGGACAGCCCTACGAGCAGTACTTC.